A selection of T cell receptor beta chains follows, all from one sample in a study of graft-versus-host responses after intestinal transplantation. The repertoire was sequenced with immunoSEQ multiplex PCR; TCRdb's copy has only in-frame clones and lacks some. The data contain approximately 85,000 clones, over 80% of them singletons. Antigens for these TCRs are unknown. Sequences were derived from unstimulated CD8+ T cells sorted from spleen or lymph node cells, sampled before transplant. These receptor sequences come from a human donor who was the organ donor for an intestinal transplant. Each CDR3 is given with its conserved first and last residue. The D gene is left open where the match is weak. Rows may omit the clone size; those that give it use once, few, many or a size class.

.,.,TRBJ2-2,TRBV5-1,TGCGCCAGCAGCTCCACTGGTTTGGGCCCCGGGGAGCTGTTTTTT,CASSSTGLGPGELFF
.,.,TRBJ2-7,TRBV4-2,TGTGCCAGCAGCATGCTGGGGGGCTACGAGCAGTACTTC,CASSMLGGYEQYF
.,.,TRBJ1-2,TRBV5-4,TGTGCCAGCAGCTTGGGGGGCGAAATCCCTCGCTACACCTTC,CASSLGGEIPRYTF
.,.,TRBJ2-7,TRBV28,TGTGCCAGCAGTCCCCCTCAGGACTACGAGCAGTACTTC,CASSPPQDYEQYF
.,TRBD2,TRBJ2-5,TRBV7-8,TGTGCCAGCAGCGTCGGGACTAGCGGGGCAGAGACCCAGTACTTC,CASSVGTSGAETQYF
.,.,TRBJ2-5,TRBV7-8,TGTGCCAGCACCCAGGGGTTTGAAGAGACCCAGTACTTC,CASTQGFEETQYF
.,.,TRBJ2-1,TRBV7-8,TGTGCCAGCAGTTATGACCACCTGAGGCCCGATGCCCAGGGGAATGAGCAGTTCTTC,CASSYDHLRPDAQGNEQFF
.,TRBD1,TRBJ2-3,TRBV5-4,TGTGCCAGCAGCGGGGACAGCGAGAGCCTTGGGGCAGATACGCAGTATTTT,CASSGDSESLGADTQYF
.,.,TRBJ2-5,TRBV11-2,TGTGCCAGCAGCTTAGGGGGCCTAGCGCCCACGATGGAGACCCAGTACTTC,CASSLGGLAPTMETQYF
.,.,TRBJ2-3,TRBV2,TGTGCCAGCAGTGAATTGGGGCAGGGAATGGTTACGCAGTATTTT,CASSELGQGMVTQYF
once,TRBD2,TRBJ2-7,TRBV27,TGTGCCAGCAGTCTGATAGCGGGGAGTTCCCACGAGCAGTACTTC,CASSLIAGSSHEQYF
once,TRBD2,TRBJ2-1,TRBV7-9,TGTGCCAGCAGCTTACGGGAGGGCCTTTACAATGAGCAGTTCTTC,CASSLREGLYNEQFF
.,.,TRBJ1-2,TRBV7-2,TGTGCCAGCAGCTTACCATTAGCAGGGGTCTTCCATGGCTACACCTTC,CASSLPLAGVFHGYTF
.,TRBD2,TRBJ2-7,TRBV19,TGTGCCAGTAGTCCGGGGGCTAGCGGGGATATTAGCTCCTACGAGCAGTACTTC,CASSPGASGDISSYEQYF
.,.,TRBJ1-5,TRBV13,TGTGCCAGCAGCTTAGGCGGCGGGAGGCCCCAGCATTTT,CASSLGGGRPQHF
.,TRBD1,TRBJ2-7,TRBV7-6,TGTGCCAGCAGCTACGCTGTTCCGGGACAGGGTACCGAGCAGTACTTC,CASSYAVPGQGTEQYF
.,TRBD1,TRBJ1-5,TRBV19,TGTGCCAGTACCACAGGGGGCACGCCCCAGCATTTT,CASTTGGTPQHF
.,.,TRBJ2-3,TRBV30,TGTGCCTGGACTGGCGGAGTCACAGATACGCAGTATTTT,CAWTGGVTDTQYF
once,.,TRBJ2-3,TRBV7-9,TGTGCCAGCAGCCCTGGCCAGGGGTATCCCCCTGGCACAGATACGCAGTATTTT,CASSPGQGYPPGTDTQYF
.,.,TRBJ2-7,TRBV5-4,TGTGCCAGCAGCTTATCTGGCCTCTACGAGCAGTACTTC,CASSLSGLYEQYF
.,TRBD2,TRBJ2-3,TRBV7-3,TGTGCCAGCAGCTCCTCCGCGGTTATAGCGGGAGGGTCAGATACGCAGTATTTT,CASSSSAVIAGGSDTQYF
.,TRBD1,TRBJ2-7,TRBV28,TGTGCCAGCAGTCTCCCAGGGGGCTACGAGCAGTACTTC,CASSLPGGYEQYF
few,TRBD1,TRBJ2-7,TRBV19,TGTGCCAGTACTGGCCGACAGGGTGGAGGCGAGCAGTACTTC,CASTGRQGGGEQYF
.,.,TRBJ2-7,TRBV4-3,TGCGCCAGCAGCCAAGCTATAGCCTCCTACGAGCAGTACTTC,CASSQAIASYEQYF
.,TRBD1,TRBJ1-2,TRBV6-5,TGTGCCAGCAGCCAGTGGACAGGGGGAGACTATGGCTACACCTTC,CASSQWTGGDYGYTF
.,.,TRBJ2-1,TRBV4-3,TGCGCCAGCAGCCAACGTATTAGCTCCTACAATGAGCAGTTCTTC,CASSQRISSYNEQFF
once,.,TRBJ2-2,TRBV6-5,TGTGCCAGCAGTACTTCCGGACACGGGGAGCTGTTTTTT,CASSTSGHGELFF
.,.,TRBJ1-2,TRBV28,TGTGCCAGCAGTCTGGGGCTTTCGAACTATGGCTACACCTTC,CASSLGLSNYGYTF
.,TRBD2,TRBJ2-7,TRBV6-6,TGTGCCAGCAGCCCCGGGAGGAGCTCCTACGAGCAGTACTTC,CASSPGRSSYEQYF
.,.,TRBJ1-2,TRBV7-6,TGTGCCAGCAGCTTAGGTGCGGAGGGACTGAACTATGGCTACACCTTC,CASSLGAEGLNYGYTF
.,TRBD1,TRBJ1-1,TRBV2,TGTGCCAGCCAGGGGGCCTGGGAAGTGTCGGTAGGGATGAACACTGAAGCTTTCTTT,CASQGAWEVSVGMNTEAFF
.,.,TRBJ1-2,TRBV5-1,TGCGCCAGCAGCGTCCAGGAGGCCTATGGCTACACCTTC,CASSVQEAYGYTF
.,.,TRBJ1-5,TRBV19,TGTGCCAGTAGTACCGGGACAAAGGATCAGCCCCAGCATTTT,CASSTGTKDQPQHF
.,.,TRBJ2-1,TRBV7-9,TGTGCCAGCAGCCCCGGTCATGAGCAGTTCTTC,CASSPGHEQFF
.,TRBD1,TRBJ2-7,TRBV6-5,TGTGCCAGCAGTGAATGGACAGGCTACGAGCAGTACTTC,CASSEWTGYEQYF
.,.,TRBJ1-1,TRBV9,TGTGCCAGCAGCGTCCGGGGTGCGAACACTGAAGCTTTCTTT,CASSVRGANTEAFF
.,TRBD2,TRBJ2-7,TRBV5-6,TGTGCCAGCAGCTTGGGTCCTAGCGGCCGCTTCTACGAGCAGTACTTC,CASSLGPSGRFYEQYF
.,.,TRBJ1-2,TRBV19,TGTGCCAGTCGAAGGACAGACACTAACTATGGCTACACCTTC,CASRRTDTNYGYTF
.,.,TRBJ2-2,TRBV27,TGTGCCAGCAGTTTTTATCCGCAGGGAGGCACCGGGGAGCTGTTTTTT,CASSFYPQGGTGELFF
.,TRBD1,TRBJ2-7,TRBV27,TGTGCCAGCAGTTTATCCCAGGGGGCCTACGAGCAGTACTTC,CASSLSQGAYEQYF
.,TRBD2,TRBJ2-1,TRBV27,TGTGCCAGCAGTGTCGGGACTAGCGGGAGCAATGAGCAGTTCTTC,CASSVGTSGSNEQFF
.,TRBD1,TRBJ2-2,TRBV5-5,TGTGCCAGCAGCTTGTGGGACAGGAACACCGGGGAGCTGTTTTTT,CASSLWDRNTGELFF
once,.,TRBJ1-4,TRBV15,TGTGCCACCAGCAGAGATGGGGGGGGCGCCGCTAATGAAAAACTGTTTTTT,CATSRDGGGAANEKLFF
.,TRBD2,TRBJ2-1,TRBV28,TGTGCCAGCAGTGAAGGGGACTACGTACACAATGAGCAGTTCTTC,CASSEGDYVHNEQFF
.,.,TRBJ2-3,TRBV4-1,TGCGCCAGCAGCCAAGGCGGGCCAAGCGGCAGCACAGATACGCAGTATTTT,CASSQGGPSGSTDTQYF
.,.,TRBJ2-7,TRBV4-1,TGCGCCAGCATCTCAGGGGTCGCCTACGAGCAGTACTTC,CASISGVAYEQYF
.,.,TRBJ2-7,TRBV5-1,TGCGCCAGCAGGTACGGTCCTGCCTACGAGCAGTACTTC,CASRYGPAYEQYF
.,TRBD2,TRBJ2-1,TRBV27,TGTGCCAGCAAGCGGGAGTCAGCCTACAATGAGCAGTTCTTC,CASKRESAYNEQFF
.,.,TRBJ2-4,TRBV4-3,TGCGCCAGCAGCCAAGAGTGGGCCGGGAGCGGAAACATTCAGTACTTC,CASSQEWAGSGNIQYF
.,.,TRBJ1-1,TRBV29-1,TGCAGCGTTAATGGAGCCAACACTGAAGCTTTCTTT,CSVNGANTEAFF
once,.,TRBJ2-3,TRBV5-1,TGCGCCAGCAGCTTGGTTTCGGGGGGCACAGATACGCAGTATTTT,CASSLVSGGTDTQYF
.,TRBD2,TRBJ2-3,TRBV7-2,TGTGCCAGCAGCTTAGGAGCCAGCGGGAGCTTT,CASSLGASGSF
.,.,TRBJ1-4,TRBV19,TGTGCCAGTAGCCACAGATCAACTAATGAAAAACTGTTTTTT,CASSHRSTNEKLFF